One and the same sample provided the 19 T cell receptor beta chains below, sequenced in a study of cytomegalovirus exposure and HLA in healthy donors. PCR amplification relied on 60 Vbeta primers (plus 13 Jbeta primers). TCRdb keeps only in-frame clones here, not all; method: immunoSEQ multiplex PCR. The data show fewer than 150,000 clones, around 85% seen once. The source material was PBMCs. These receptors all come from a woman aged 30 to 39 in good health and CMV-seropositive.

This clone has a handful of counts. This sample also contains other DNA sequences that code for the same CDR3. The rearrangement joins TRBV5-1 to TRBJ2-5; D is uncertain. The V and J ends lost 0 bases and 2 bases respectively, with 5 bases between them. The germline gives CDR1 SGHRS, CDR2 YFSETQ. The CDR3 has 13 residues. CDR3 nucleotide sequence: TGCGCCAGCAGCTTGGGGCAGCAAGAGACCCAGTACTTC. This encodes CASSLGQQETQYF.

The CDR3 is CASSPVGGTGNTGELFF. CDR3 nucleotide sequence: TGTGCCAGCAGCCCTGTCGGCGGGACAGGGAACACCGGGGAGCTGTTTTTT. The V call is TRBV7-6, the J call TRBJ2-2, with 8 positions matching TRBD1. CDR3 length: 17 amino acids. Germline V gene data show CDR1 as SGHVS and CDR2 as FNYEAQ. J was trimmed by 1 base and V by 5 bases; bases with no gene match: 9.

V and J are TRBV6-1 and TRBJ2-6, with 8 bases identical to TRBD1. This CDR3 is built from 15 residues. Trimming at V came to 8 bases and at J to 3 bases, leaving 6 bases not matched to a gene. CDR1 is MNHNS and CDR2 is SASEGT in the germline V gene. CDR3 protein: CASETGVVGANVLTF. CDR3 DNA: TGTGCCAGCGAGACAGGGGTGGTTGGGGCCAACGTCCTGACTTTC.

The V gene is TRBV5-1, the J gene TRBJ1-6; 8 bases map to TRBD1. The CDR3 runs 16 residues. With V trimmed by 0 bases and J by 8 bases, 7 bases remained unmatched. Looked up from germline, CDR1 is SGHRS and CDR2 is YFSETQ. CDR3 sequence: CASSLARGTGYSPLHF. Written as DNA, the CDR3 is TGCGCCAGCAGCTTGGCTAGAGGGACAGGTTATTCACCCCTCCACTTT.

This chain uses TRBV5-1 with TRBJ2-3, with 10 bases identical to TRBD2. The CDR3 length is 16 residues. The V segment lost 4 bases and the J segment 4 bases; nucleotides outside the gene matches: 9. The germline CDR1 and CDR2 sequences are SGHRS and YFSETQ. Here the CDR3 DNA reads TGCGCCAGCAGCGCCGTCACTAGCGGGGTTGCAGATACGCAGTATTTT. Translating it yields CASSAVTSGVADTQYF.

The chain links TRBV5-5 to TRBJ2-5, with 10 bases identical to TRBD2. The CDR3 sequence is 15 residues long. The germline V gene encodes CDR1 SGHKS and CDR2 YYEKEE (reference sequence). After removal of 1 base from V and 5 bases from J, the junction contained 5 bases not matched to a gene. The CDR3 is CASSLTGTSVETQYF. CDR3 in DNA: TGTGCCAGCAGCTTGACCGGGACTAGCGTTGAGACCCAGTACTTC.

The rearrangement links TRBV7-3 to TRBJ1-2, with D tentatively TRBD1 (6 bases). Germline values: CDR1 SGHTA, CDR2 FQGTGA. The CDR3 runs 15 residues. V dropped 5 bases and J dropped 5 bases, with 18 bases sitting between them. The CDR3 DNA reads as TGTGCCAGCAGCGCGGGGGGGGACACCCCTTATGGCTACACCTTC. This translates into CASSAGGDTPYGYTF.

V gene TRBV28 combines with J gene TRBJ2-7; 7 bases match TRBD1. The CDR3 loop spans 15 amino acids. CDR1 is MDHEN, CDR2 SYDVKM, per germline. Trimming took 5 bases from V and 3 from J; bases not matched to a gene: 10. In nucleotides, the CDR3 is TGTGCCAGCAGTGCCGATCCCGGGACAGACTACGAGCAGTACTTC. Its protein is CASSADPGTDYEQYF.

This rearrangement joins TRBV4-1 to TRBJ2-4; the D gene is possibly TRBD1 (5 bases). Trimming took 1 base from V and 6 from J, leaving 13 bases between them. The CDR3 extends over 15 amino acids. Germline V gives CDR1 MGHRA, CDR2 YSYEKL. The CDR3 is CASSQVVTGGNIQYF. The DNA for the CDR3 is TGCGCCAGCAGCCAAGTAGTAACAGGCGGAAACATTCAGTACTTC.

The CDR3 nucleotides are TGTGCCAGCAGCTTGTTGCTGGGAGATGGGGGGGAGACCCAGTACTTC. It codes for CASSLLLGDGGETQYF. The V gene is TRBV5-6, the J gene TRBJ2-5; tentative D call: TRBD2 (6 bases). With 1 base removed from V and 5 bases from J, the gap between germline ends came to 18 bases. The germline gives CDR1 SGHDT, CDR2 YYEEEE. This CDR3 contains 16 residues.

The chain joins TRBV20-1 to TRBJ2-1; D remains unclear. The V end was cut by 8 bases, the J end by 0 bases, with 5 bases between. CDR1 is DFQATT and CDR2 is SNEGSKA in the germline V gene (reference sequence). The CDR3 contains 11 residues. DNA of the CDR3: TGCAGTACCAGCTCCTACAATGAGCAGTTCTTC. The encoded protein is CSTSSYNEQFF.

The table lists this clone with a few counts. V and J are TRBV5-1 and TRBJ1-4; 11 bases are shared with TRBD1. The CDR3 loop spans 16 amino acids. With 1 base clipped from V and 8 bases from J, the junction kept 7 bases outside the gene matches. Germline V gene data show CDR1 as SGHRS and CDR2 as YFSETQ. CDR3 DNA sequence: TGCGCCAGCAGCTTGAGGACAGGGGGCGATCACGAAAAACTGTTTTTT. Protein product: CASSLRTGGDHEKLFF.

This sequence joins TRBV5-8 and TRBJ1-1, with TRBD1 as a possible D gene (5 bases). CDR1 and CDR2 from the germline V gene are SGHTS and YDEGEE. Trimming shortened V by 2 bases and J by 5 bases, and 16 bases separated the two germline ends. The CDR3 loop spans 15 amino acids. The DNA for the CDR3 is TGTGCCAGCAGCTTCGGGGCGGGGGTGGGAACTGAAGCTTTCTTT. It is translated as CASSFGAGVGTEAFF.

The chain carries TRBV30 and TRBJ1-2; possibly TRBD1 for D (5 bases). V lost 0 bases and J lost 4, with 12 bases in between. This CDR3 is built from 14 residues. Germline CDR1 is GTSNPN and CDR2 is SVGIG (reference sequence). Here the CDR3 reads CAWSVHDSSYGYTF. The CDR3 nucleotides are TGTGCCTGGAGTGTACATGACAGCAGCTATGGCTACACCTTC.

This clone was seen only once. V gene TRBV25-1 combines with J gene TRBJ2-3, with TRBD1 identical over 9 bases. Germline V gene sequence: CDR1 MGHDK, CDR2 SYGVNS. J was trimmed by 3 bases and V by 1 base; bases with no gene match: 8. The CDR3 loop spans 17 amino acids. CDR3 sequence: CASSESGTGKLTDTQYF. In DNA form, the CDR3 reads TGTGCCAGCAGTGAATCGGGGACAGGGAAACTTACAGATACGCAGTATTTT. Supplemented by reference TRBV25-1 and TRBJ2-3, the full variable domain reads EADIYQTPRYLVIGTGKKITLECSQTMGHDKMYWYQQDPGMELHLIHYSYGVNSTEKGDLSSESTVSRIRTEHFPLTLESARPSHTSQYLCASSESGTGKLTDTQYFGPGTRLTVL.

This chain connects TRBV29-1 to TRBJ2-2; 9 bases agree with TRBD2. Germline-derived CDR1 and CDR2 are SQVTM and ANQGSEA. The J segment lost 4 bases and the V segment lost 6 bases, leaving 6 bases of the junction unmatched. CDR3 length: 14 residues. The chain's CDR3 is CSVRGGGGTGELFF. CDR3 DNA: TGCAGCGTGCGCGGCGGGGGGGGCACCGGGGAGCTGTTTTTT.

The chain employs TRBV27 and TRBJ2-5; TRBD2 agrees at 9 bases. The J call may be in error: the DNA end matches TRBJ2-7 better. CDR1 and CDR2 (germline): MNHEY, SMNVEV (reference sequence). This CDR3 has 16 residues. This CDR3 reads CASSPGTSKVSYEQYF. The CDR3 bases are TGTGCCAGCAGCCCCGGGACTAGCAAAGTAAGCTACGAGCAGTACTTC.

V usage is TRBV6-5 and J usage is TRBJ1-2; D is possibly TRBD1 (5 bases). The CDR3 has 14 residues. CDR1 is MNHEY, CDR2 SVGAGI, per germline. Deletions cut 7 bases from V and 2 bases from J, with 14 bases between. CDR3 DNA: TGTGCCAGCAACCCCACCAGGGCCAACTATGGCTACACCTTC. It specifies CASNPTRANYGYTF.

J is TRBJ1-5 and V is TRBV9; D unclear. The CDR3 contains 15 residues. The V gene's germline CDR1 is SGDLS and CDR2 YYNGEE. Trimming shortened V by 0 bases and J by 6 bases, and 13 bases separated the two germline ends. This CDR3 reads CASSVDPGEGQPQHF. CDR3 coding DNA: TGTGCCAGCAGCGTAGACCCCGGTGAGGGTCAGCCCCAGCATTTT.